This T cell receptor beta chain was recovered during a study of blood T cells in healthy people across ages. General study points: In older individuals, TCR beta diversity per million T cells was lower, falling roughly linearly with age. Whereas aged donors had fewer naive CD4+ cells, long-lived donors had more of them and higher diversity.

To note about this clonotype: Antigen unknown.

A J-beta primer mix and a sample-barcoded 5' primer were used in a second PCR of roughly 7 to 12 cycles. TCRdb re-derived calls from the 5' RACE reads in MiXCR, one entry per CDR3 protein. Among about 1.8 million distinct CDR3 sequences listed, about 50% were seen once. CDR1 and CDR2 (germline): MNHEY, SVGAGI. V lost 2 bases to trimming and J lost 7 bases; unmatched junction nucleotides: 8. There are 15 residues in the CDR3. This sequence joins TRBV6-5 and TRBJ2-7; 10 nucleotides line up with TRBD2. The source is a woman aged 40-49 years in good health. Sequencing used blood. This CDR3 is CASSYLASGGDEQYF. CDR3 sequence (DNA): TGTGCCAGCAGTTACCTCGCTAGCGGGGGTGATGAGCAGTACTTC.